A selection of T cell receptor beta chains follows, all from one sample in a study of PD-1 blockade in classical Hodgkin lymphoma. Sequenced by immunoSEQ multiplex PCR; TCRdb stores in-frame clones only, minus some. The sample yields tens of thousands of clones, over 85% seen once. The sequencing input was peripheral blood mononuclear cells (PBMCs). Receptor source: a human donor with classical Hodgkin lymphoma. The CDR3 runs from the conserved cysteine through the conserved F or W. D genes are given only for firm matches. Where a row states a size, it is once, few, many or the class of an expanded clone; other rows omit it.

TRBJ1-6 | TRBV7-6 | . | . | TGTGCCAGCAGCTTACCCTCGGGGGCGCGGTTCCCCCTCCACTTT | CASSLPSGARFPLHF
TRBJ2-3 | TRBV19 | . | . | TGTGCCATGTCGGAAAAGGGAGGAGGAGATACGCAGTATTTT | CAMSEKGGGDTQYF
TRBJ1-5 | TRBV6-5 | TRBD1 | . | TGTGCCAGCAGTTGGCGTCCGGGACAGGGGTGGCATTTT | CASSWRPGQGWHF
TRBJ2-1 | TRBV25-1 | . | . | TGTGCCAGCAGTGCGGGAATCGTCAATGAGCAGTTCTTC | CASSAGIVNEQFF
TRBJ1-2 | TRBV2 | TRBD1 | . | TGTGCCAGTTTGGGACAGTTCATCCCCTATGGCTACACCTTC | CASLGQFIPYGYTF
TRBJ2-5 | TRBV28 | TRBD2 | once | TGTGCCAGCAGTTCACACCTAGCGGCCCAGTACTTC | CASSSHLAAQYF
TRBJ1-5 | TRBV6-5 | . | . | TGTGCCAGCAGTCTTACAGGGATCAATCAGCCCCAGCATTTT | CASSLTGINQPQHF
TRBJ2-7 | TRBV4-3 | TRBD1 | . | TGCGCCAGCAGCCCGGGACAGGGGTCCTACGAGCAGTACTTC | CASSPGQGSYEQYF
TRBJ2-7 | TRBV28 | . | once | TGTGCCAGCAGTTTCCAGGTTTACGAGCAGTACTTC | CASSFQVYEQYF
TRBJ2-7 | TRBV12-5 | TRBD1 | once | TGTGCTAGCCAGGGTTGGGGGACAGCTTCCTACGAGCAGTACTTC | CASQGWGTASYEQYF
TRBJ2-5 | TRBV19 | TRBD1 | . | TGTGCCAGTAGTCAGGGGGCTTGGGAGACCCAGTACTTC | CASSQGAWETQYF
TRBJ1-1 | TRBV29-1 | TRBD1 | . | TGCAGCGTAGGACAGGGGGTGAACACTGAAGCTTTCTTT | CSVGQGVNTEAFF
TRBJ1-2 | TRBV7-6 | TRBD1 | . | TGTGCCAGCAGCTCCGACAGGGGTTATGGCTACACCTTC | CASSSDRGYGYTF
TRBJ2-7 | TRBV25-1 | TRBD2 | few | TGTGCCAGCAAGGGAAGTAGCGGGGGGGCCTGGGGCGAGCAGTACTTC | CASKGSSGGAWGEQYF
TRBJ2-6 | TRBV30 | TRBD2 | . | TGTGCCTGGAGTCTCCCCGGGGGGGCGATAGGTGGGGCCAACGTCCTGACTTTC | CAWSLPGGAIGGANVLTF
TRBJ1-5 | TRBV19 | . | . | TGTGCCAGTAGTATGGCATCTGGTCAGCCCCAGCATTTT | CASSMASGQPQHF
TRBJ2-3 | TRBV18 | . | . | TGTGCCAGCTCACCCCGGGGATCTAGCACAGATACGCAGTATTTT | CASSPRGSSTDTQYF
TRBJ1-1 | TRBV2 | . | . | TGTGCCAGCAGCCTTGACAGGAACACTGAAGCTTTCTTT | CASSLDRNTEAFF
TRBJ1-5 | TRBV28 | TRBD1 | . | TGTGCCAGCAGTTTATTGGGACAGGGAAATCAGCCCCAGCATTTT | CASSLLGQGNQPQHF
TRBJ1-2 | TRBV18 | . | few | TGTGCCAGCTCACCGGGGAGCAGTGGCTACACCTTC | CASSPGSSGYTF
TRBJ1-1 | TRBV30 | . | once | TGTGCCTGCTACGGCCGGGACCCCGGGCACACTGAAGCTTTCTTT | CACYGRDPGHTEAFF
TRBJ1-2 | TRBV11-2 | . | . | TGTGCCAGCAGTTTTAGTATAGGGGAAGGATATGGCTACACCTTC | CASSFSIGEGYGYTF
TRBJ2-7 | TRBV6-5 | . | . | TGTGCCAGCACAAAATTCCCGACAGGATCCTACGAGCAGTACTTC | CASTKFPTGSYEQYF
TRBJ1-2 | TRBV7-9 | . | . | TGTGCCAGCAGCCCCGTGGGCTATGGCTACACCTTC | CASSPVGYGYTF
TRBJ1-2 | TRBV2 | . | . | TGTGCCAGCAGTGAAAGGGGGGGTGGCTACACCTTC | CASSERGGGYTF
TRBJ2-2 | TRBV27 | . | . | TGTGCCAGCAATCAGGGGAACACCGGGGAGCTGTTTTTT | CASNQGNTGELFF
TRBJ1-6 | TRBV19 | . | few | TGTGCCAGTATGCCACCCGGACGGAATTCACCCCTCCACTTT | CASMPPGRNSPLHF
TRBJ2-7 | TRBV18 | . | . | TGTGCCAGCTCACCACCGGCGGGCTCCTACGAGCAGTACTTC | CASSPPAGSYEQYF
TRBJ2-1 | TRBV12-5 | . | . | TGTGCTAGCGGGAGTCGGGGGGAGCAGTTCTTC | CASGSRGEQFF
TRBJ2-2 | TRBV7-8 | . | . | TGTGCCAGCAGCTTATCATACAGGACGAACACCGGGGAGCTGTTTTTT | CASSLSYRTNTGELFF
TRBJ1-1 | TRBV7-2 | . | . | TGTGCCAGCAGCTTAGTGTCGTATGGTGAAGCTTTCTTT | CASSLVSYGEAFF